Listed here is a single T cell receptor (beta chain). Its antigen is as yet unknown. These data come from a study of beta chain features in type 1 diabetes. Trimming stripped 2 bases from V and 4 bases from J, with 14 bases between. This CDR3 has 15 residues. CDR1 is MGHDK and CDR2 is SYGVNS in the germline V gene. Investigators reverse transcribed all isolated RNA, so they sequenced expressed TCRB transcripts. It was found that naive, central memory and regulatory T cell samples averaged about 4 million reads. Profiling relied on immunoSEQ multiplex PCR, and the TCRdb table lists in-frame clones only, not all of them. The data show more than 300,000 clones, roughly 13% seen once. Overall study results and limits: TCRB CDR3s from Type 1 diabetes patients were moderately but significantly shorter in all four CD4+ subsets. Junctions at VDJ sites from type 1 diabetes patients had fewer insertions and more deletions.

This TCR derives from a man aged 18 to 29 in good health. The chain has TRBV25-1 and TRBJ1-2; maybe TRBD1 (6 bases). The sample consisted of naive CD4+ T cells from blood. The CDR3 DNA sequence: TGTGCCAGCAGTGAAGGGCTCGGACAGCTCTATGGCTACACCTTC. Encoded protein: CASSEGLGQLYGYTF.